This is a list of T cell receptor beta chains from one sample in a study of lymphopenia after photon versus proton radiotherapy. The data were produced by immunoSEQ multiplex PCR, yet TCRdb's version contains in-frame clones alone and is incomplete. Found here are 15,000 to 20,000 clones, more than 85% of them singletons; the top ten hold 9% to 10%. The sample was peripheral blood, taken from a patient treated with proton-based radiotherapy. Receptors were obtained from a man between 70 and 80 years old with pancreatic cancer. CDR3s include the opening cysteine and the closing phenylalanine or tryptophan. The D gene is left open where the match is weak. Size is stated for part of the rows, as once, few or many counts, or as a class when the clone is expanded.

d_gene	abundance	j_gene	v_gene	CDR3aa	CDR3nt
.	.	TRBJ2-5	TRBV28	CASRRGQNQETQYF	TGTGCCAGCAGACGGGGACAAAACCAAGAGACCCAGTACTTC
TRBD1	.	TRBJ1-6	TRBV6-1	CASSAGTGGNSPLHF	TGTGCCAGCAGTGCCGGGACAGGCGGTAATTCACCCCTCCACTTT
.	few	TRBJ1-1	TRBV5-1	CASSLTPGGMDTEAFF	TGCGCCAGCAGCTTGACCCCCGGGGGGATGGACACTGAAGCTTTCTTT
.	.	TRBJ2-1	TRBV25-1	CASTSGNSYNEQFF	TGTGCCAGCACCTCGGGAAACTCCTACAATGAGCAGTTCTTC
.	.	TRBJ2-1	TRBV5-4	CASSLAPGDLQFF	TGTGCCAGCAGCTTGGCTCCAGGGGACCTGCAGTTCTTC
TRBD2	.	TRBJ2-5	TRBV19	CASRGGKQGTAETQYF	TGTGCCAGTCGGGGGGGGAAGCAGGGAACGGCGGAGACCCAGTACTTC
.	.	TRBJ1-1	TRBV5-1	CASSSTANTEAFF	TGCGCCAGCAGCTCGACAGCGAACACTGAAGCTTTCTTT
TRBD1	.	TRBJ2-7	TRBV7-9	CASSFRTGGSSEQYF	TGTGCCAGCAGCTTCCGGACAGGGGGCTCCTCCGAGCAGTACTTC
.	few	TRBJ1-6	TRBV7-3	CASSRGGGDSPLHF	TGTGCCAGCAGCCGCGGAGGGGGTGATTCACCCCTCCACTTT
TRBD1	.	TRBJ1-1	TRBV5-1	CASSLVGTGNTEAFF	TGCGCCAGCAGCTTGGTAGGGACAGGGAACACTGAAGCTTTCTTT
.	.	TRBJ1-5	TRBV6-5	CASSYSGFNSNQPQHF	TGTGCCAGCAGTTACTCGGGTTTTAATAGCAATCAGCCCCAGCATTTT
.	.	TRBJ2-3	TRBV11-2	CASSFNPRATDTQYF	TGTGCCAGCAGCTTTAACCCGCGAGCGACAGATACGCAGTATTTT
.	.	TRBJ1-6	TRBV7-9	CASSLARQHSPLHF	TGTGCCAGCAGCTTAGCTCGGCAACACTCACCCCTCCACTTT
.	.	TRBJ2-5	TRBV2	CASSAGVWGETQYF	TGTGCCAGCAGTGCGGGGGTTTGGGGAGAGACCCAGTACTTC
TRBD2	.	TRBJ2-7	TRBV19	CATANIVAGGPYEQYF	TGTGCCACTGCGAATATAGTAGCGGGAGGGCCCTACGAGCAGTACTTC
.	.	TRBJ2-1	TRBV5-4	CASSLARLVGNEQFF	TGTGCCAGCAGCTTGGCTCGACTGGTGGGGAATGAGCAGTTCTTC
.	.	TRBJ2-5	TRBV7-9	CASSSRGPETQYF	TGTGCCAGCAGCTCACGTGGCCCAGAGACCCAGTACTTC
.	.	TRBJ2-4	TRBV27	CASRTRGGNIQYF	TGTGCCAGCAGGACCAGGGGGGGAAACATTCAGTACTTC
TRBD2	once	TRBJ2-2	TRBV5-1	CASQPGLAGGPGTGELFF	TGCGCCAGCCAACCCGGACTAGCGGGGGGGCCGGGCACCGGGGAGCTGTTTTTT
.	.	TRBJ2-1	TRBV6-6	CASSYSGVYNEQFF	TGTGCCAGCAGTTACTCGGGGGTCTACAATGAGCAGTTCTTC
TRBD1	.	TRBJ1-1	TRBV5-4	CASSTGQGNTEAFF	TGTGCCAGCAGCACGGGACAGGGGAACACTGAAGCTTTCTTT
.	.	TRBJ2-3	TRBV4-2	CASSQEGRGDTDTQYF	TGTGCCAGCAGCCAAGAGGGGCGGGGAGACACAGATACGCAGTATTTT
.	.	TRBJ1-2	TRBV10-3	CAISESTVQGSGRNYGYTF	TGTGCCATCAGTGAGTCGACCGTTCAGGGATCCGGAAGAAACTATGGCTACACCTTC
.	.	TRBJ2-3	TRBV5-1	CASSLASSRGDTQYF	TGCGCCAGCAGCTTGGCAAGCTCCCGCGGGGATACGCAGTATTTT
.	.	TRBJ1-6	TRBV7-9	CASSLATGTNSPLHF	TGTGCCAGCAGCCTAGCGACTGGAACCAATTCACCCCTCCACTTT
.	.	TRBJ2-7	TRBV5-5	CASSSRRQITYEQYF	TGTGCCAGCAGCTCAAGACGACAGATAACCTACGAGCAGTACTTC
TRBD1	.	TRBJ1-2	TRBV19	CASSMDRGNGYTF	TGTGCCAGTAGTATGGACAGGGGGAATGGCTACACCTTC
.	.	TRBJ1-5	TRBV7-3	CASTIPQPQHF	TGTGCCAGCACCATTCCACAGCCCCAGCATTTT
TRBD1	.	TRBJ1-1	TRBV2	CASSEGQGAFGTEAFF	TGTGCCAGCAGCGAAGGACAGGGGGCTTTCGGCACTGAAGCTTTCTTT
TRBD1	.	TRBJ1-4	TRBV7-8	CASSPGGAYNEKLFF	TGTGCCAGCAGTCCAGGGGGCGCGTATAATGAAAAACTGTTTTTT
TRBD1	.	TRBJ2-7	TRBV18	CASSPTGGGYEQYF	TGTGCCAGCTCGCCCACAGGGGGCGGCTACGAGCAGTACTTC
TRBD1	.	TRBJ1-6	TRBV2	CASEMTGARGSPLHF	TGTGCCAGCGAGATGACAGGGGCACGCGGTTCACCCCTCCACTTT
TRBD1	.	TRBJ2-7	TRBV4-1	CASSQDGGPGTGTYEQYF	TGCGCCAGCAGCCAAGATGGGGGCCCCGGGACAGGGACCTACGAGCAGTACTTC
TRBD2	.	TRBJ2-1	TRBV5-1	CASSLGEKVAGTSYNEQFF	TGCGCCAGCAGCTTGGGGGAGAAGGTAGCGGGAACCTCCTACAATGAACAGTTCTTC
TRBD1	.	TRBJ2-1	TRBV11-1	CASSLMAGGYANEQFF	TGTGCCAGCAGCTTAATGGCAGGGGGATATGCGAATGAGCAGTTCTTC
TRBD1	.	TRBJ2-7	TRBV5-1	CASSLARGTGDEQYF	TGCGCCAGCAGCTTGGCTCGGGGGACAGGCGACGAGCAGTACTTC
TRBD1	.	TRBJ1-2	TRBV19	CAGEDRNYGYTF	TGTGCCGGAGAGGACAGGAACTATGGCTACACCTTC
TRBD2	.	TRBJ2-3	TRBV25-1	CASSPGTSRYTDTQYF	TGTGCCAGCAGTCCGGGGACTAGCAGATACACAGATACGCAGTATTTT
TRBD1	few	TRBJ1-1	TRBV2	CASSGVEGARSYTEAFF	TGTGCCAGCAGTGGGGTAGAGGGGGCGAGGAGTTACACTGAAGCTTTCTTT
TRBD1	.	TRBJ2-7	TRBV11-3	CASSLSRGHSSYEQYF	TGTGCCAGCAGCTTAAGCAGGGGGCACAGCTCCTACGAGCAGTACTTC
TRBD1	.	TRBJ2-7	TRBV6-1	CASSELPGQGAGEQYF	TGTGCCAGCAGTGAATTACCGGGACAGGGGGCTGGCGAGCAGTACTTC
.	.	TRBJ1-2	TRBV6-1	CASSEGYFYGYTF	TGTGCCAGCAGTGAGGGGTACTTTTATGGCTACACCTTC
TRBD2	.	TRBJ2-7	TRBV5-4	CASSLRLLTSGPSSRHEQYF	TGTGCCAGCAGCCTCCGGTTGTTGACTAGCGGGCCATCCTCGAGGCACGAGCAGTACTTC
.	.	TRBJ2-7	TRBV19	CASSKASAHEQYF	TGTGCCAGTAGTAAGGCCAGTGCCCACGAGCAGTACTTC
.	.	TRBJ2-3	TRBV11-3	CASSLGRSTDTQYF	TGTGCCAGCAGCTTAGGCCGGAGCACAGATACGCAGTATTTT
TRBD1	.	TRBJ2-5	TRBV11-3	CASSQGAQETQYF	TGTGCCAGCAGCCAGGGGGCCCAAGAGACCCAGTACTTC
.	.	TRBJ2-3	TRBV7-2	CASSTRARDTQYF	TGTGCCAGCAGCACACGCGCTCGAGATACGCAGTATTTT
.	.	TRBJ1-2	TRBV30	CAWSVGRYSYGYTF	TGTGCCTGGAGTGTAGGTCGATATAGCTATGGCTACACCTTC
.	.	TRBJ1-2	TRBV5-1	CASSWEPNYGYTF	TGCGCCAGCAGCTGGGAGCCTAACTATGGCTACACCTTC
.	.	TRBJ1-1	TRBV27	CASSLFMGTRTEAFF	TGTGCCAGCAGTTTATTTATGGGGACACGGACTGAAGCTTTCTTT
TRBD1	once	TRBJ1-5	TRBV19	CASSPRDSFNQPQHF	TGTGCCAGTAGCCCTCGGGACAGCTTTAATCAGCCCCAGCATTTT
TRBD1	.	TRBJ2-7	TRBV5-1	CASSPGRGDRAEQYF	TGCGCCAGCAGCCCTGGCAGGGGGGACAGGGCCGAGCAGTACTTC